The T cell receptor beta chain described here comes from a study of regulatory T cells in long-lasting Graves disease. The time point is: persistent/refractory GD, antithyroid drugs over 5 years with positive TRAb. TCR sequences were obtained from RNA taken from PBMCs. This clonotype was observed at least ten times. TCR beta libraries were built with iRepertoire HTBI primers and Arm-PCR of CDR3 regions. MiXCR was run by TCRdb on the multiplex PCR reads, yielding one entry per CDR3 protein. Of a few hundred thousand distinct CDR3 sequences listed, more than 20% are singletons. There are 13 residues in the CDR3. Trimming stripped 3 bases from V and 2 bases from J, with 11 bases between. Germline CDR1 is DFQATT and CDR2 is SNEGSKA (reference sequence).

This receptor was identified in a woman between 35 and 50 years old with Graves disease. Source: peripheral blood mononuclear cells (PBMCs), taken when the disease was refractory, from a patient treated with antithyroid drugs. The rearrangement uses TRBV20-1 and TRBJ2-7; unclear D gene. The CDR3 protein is CSASGPVAYEQYF. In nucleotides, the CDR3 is TGCAGTGCTAGTGGTCCTGTTGCCTACGAGCAGTACTTC.